One and the same sample provided the 17 T cell receptor beta chains below, sequenced in a study of blood T cells in healthy people across ages. Next came a second PCR, run for about 7 to 12 cycles, which used a sample-barcoded 5' primer along with a J-beta primer mix. TCRdb re-called the 5' RACE reads through MiXCR, storing one row per CDR3 protein. Here the sample spans hundreds of thousands of distinct CDR3 sequences, 52% being singletons. Sequencing was done on a sample of blood. These receptors all stem from an elderly woman in good health.

The J gene is TRBJ2-7, the V gene TRBV9, with TRBD2 as a possible D gene (5 bases). CDR3 size: 13 residues. Germline CDR1 is SGDLS and CDR2 is YYNGEE. Between the trimmed V and J ends, which lost 2 bases and 4 bases, there was a span of 10 bases. The DNA for the CDR3 is TGTGCCAGCAGCGTCGGGATCCAATACGAGCAGTACTTC. Protein: CASSVGIQYEQYF.

The CDR3: CASSQRDYPTDTQYF. The CDR3 bases are TGCGCCAGCAGCCAAAGGGACTACCCCACAGATACGCAGTATTTT. The V call is TRBV4-1, the J call TRBJ2-3, with TRBD2 identical over 7 bases. The junction had 4 bases not matched to a gene; V was cut back by 2 bases and J by 2 bases. The CDR3 totals 15 residues. Germline-derived CDR1 and CDR2 are MGHRA and YSYEKL.

The chain has TRBV24-1 and TRBJ2-7, with 8 positions matching TRBD1. The V gene's germline CDR1 is KGHDR and CDR2 SFDVKD. CDR3 length: 15 residues. V lost 4 bases and J lost 4; bases outside the gene matches: 8. The CDR3 DNA is TGTGCCACCAGTGACCCAGGACAGGGTACATACGAGCAGTACTTC. It codes for CATSDPGQGTYEQYF.

This chain links TRBV11-2 with TRBJ2-1; TRBD2 aligns across 10 bases. CDR3 size: 16 residues. The junction had 8 bases not matched to a gene; V was cut back by 1 base and J by 8 bases. Germline-derived CDR1 and CDR2 are SGHAT and FQNNGV. CDR3 protein: CASSLGRASGRHEQFF. The CDR3 nucleotides are TGTGCCAGCAGCTTAGGTAGGGCTAGCGGGAGACATGAGCAGTTCTTC.

A few counts support this clonotype. CDR3 sequence reads: CASSLLGEGYGYTF. CDR3 in DNA: TGTGCCAGCAGCCTTCTAGGGGAGGGGTATGGCTACACCTTC. The chain combines TRBV3-1 with TRBJ1-2; D may be TRBD1 (5 bases). CDR3 length: 14 residues. Germline lookup yields CDR1 LGHDT and CDR2 YNNKEL (reference sequence). With 4 bases removed from V and 5 bases from J, the gap between germline ends came to 14 bases.

In this sample, this clonotype turned up many times. The V and J genes are TRBV5-1 and TRBJ2-5; TRBD1 agrees at 7 bases. Germline CDR1 reads SGHRS; CDR2 reads YFSETQ. V lost 0 bases and J lost 4; bases outside the gene matches: 9. This CDR3 has 16 residues. CDR3 protein: CASSLAVPGQTETQYF. The CDR3, as DNA: TGCGCCAGCAGCTTGGCGGTACCGGGACAGACAGAGACCCAGTACTTC.

The rearrangement uses TRBV7-9 and TRBJ1-4; no clear D gene. Trimming removed 2 bases from V and 0 bases from J, with 13 bases in between. CDR1 is SEHNR, CDR2 FQNEAQ, per germline (reference sequence). The CDR3 loop spans 17 amino acids. CDR3 coding DNA: TGTGCCAGCAGCTTAAAGGAGTCCCTTGCAACTAATGAAAAACTGTTTTTT. It translates to CASSLKESLATNEKLFF.

V usage is TRBV12-3 or TRBV12-4 and J usage is TRBJ1-3; unclear D gene. V lost 11 bases to trimming and J lost 2 bases, with 13 bases between them. The CDR3 runs 13 residues. In nucleotides, the CDR3 is TGTGCCTCCGAGAGGGCTGCTGGAAACACCATATATTTT. Residues: CASERAAGNTIYF.

The J gene is TRBJ2-3, the V gene TRBV12-3 or TRBV12-4; D uncertain. V was clipped by 5 bases and J by 2 bases, with 8 bases between them. This CDR3 is built from 13 residues. CDR3: CASSGRHTDTQYF. The CDR3 DNA reads TGTGCCAGCAGTGGGCGCCACACAGATACGCAGTATTTT.

This clonotype has a handful of counts. The chain couples TRBV4-2 to TRBJ2-1, with 12 positions matching TRBD2. The germline V gene encodes CDR1 LGHNA and CDR2 YNFKEQ. This CDR3 comprises 15 residues. V shed 2 bases, J shed 6 bases, and the junction held 2 bases outside the gene matches. This CDR3 is CASSQWGLAGNEQFF. In DNA form, the CDR3 reads TGTGCCAGCAGCCAATGGGGACTAGCGGGCAATGAGCAGTTCTTC.

The chain carries TRBV20-1 and TRBJ1-6, with 9 bases fitting TRBD1. Germline CDR1 DFQATT, CDR2 SNEGSKA (reference sequence). Trimming cost V 0 bases and J 10 bases; bases outside gene matches: 4. This CDR3 is built from 14 residues. The CDR3 region is CSARETGGGSPLHF. DNA of the CDR3: TGCAGTGCTAGAGAGACAGGGGGAGGATCACCCCTCCACTTT.

Ten or more counts support this clonotype. The rearrangement uses TRBV28 and TRBJ2-4, with D possibly matching TRBD1 (7 bases). CDR3 size: 15 residues. The V gene's germline CDR1 is MDHEN and CDR2 SYDVKM. V was cut by 6 bases and J by 0 bases, with 12 bases left in between. The CDR3: CASSRGTVAKNIQYF. The CDR3 bases are TGTGCCAGCAGCCGGGGGACAGTAGCCAAAAACATTCAGTACTTC. The entire variable domain, with the rest obtained from reference TRBV28 and TRBJ2-4, is as follows: DVKVTQSSRYLVKRTGEKVFLECVQDMDHENMFWYRQDPGLGLRLIYFSYDVKMKEKGDIPEGYSVSREKKERFSLILESASTNQTSMYLCASSRGTVAKNIQYFGAGTRLSVL.

This clonotype was counted only a few times. The chain couples TRBV10-3 to TRBJ1-1, with D uncertain. Germline V gives CDR1 ENHRY, CDR2 SYGVKD. Deletions cut 5 bases from V and 7 bases from J, with 14 bases between. This CDR3 comprises 13 residues. The CDR3 reads CAISPGPRFEAFF. CDR3 nucleotides: TGTGCCATCAGTCCCGGTCCTCGTTTTGAAGCTTTCTTT.

The CDR3 coding sequence is TGCAGTGCCGACGAACTGCAGGGAGCAGAAAAACTGTTTTTT. Residues: CSADELQGAEKLFF. The chain combines TRBV20-1 with TRBJ1-4; the D gene is possibly TRBD1 (5 bases). V shed 6 bases and J shed 8 bases, with 19 bases lying between them. Germline V gene data show CDR1 as DFQATT and CDR2 as SNEGSKA (reference sequence). The CDR3 runs to 14 residues.

The chain couples TRBV30 to TRBJ2-1; the D gene could be TRBD1 or TRBD2 (6 bases each). Trimming cost V 3 bases and J 10 bases, with 19 bases left between them. Germline CDR1 reads GTSNPN; CDR2 reads SVGIG (reference sequence). This CDR3 is 14 amino acids long. The DNA of the CDR3 is TGTGCCTGGAGCGGAGACTACATCGGGGGCGAGCAGTTCTTC. Protein product: CAWSGDYIGGEQFF.

The rearrangement links TRBV7-2 to TRBJ2-3; 8 bases match TRBD2. Trimming at V came to 5 bases and at J to 2 bases, leaving 9 bases not matched to a gene. Germline CDR1 reads SGHTA; CDR2 reads FQGNSA. The CDR3 extends over 16 amino acids. The CDR3 protein is CASSPTSEISTDTQYF. In nucleotides, the CDR3 is TGTGCCAGCAGCCCGACTAGCGAAATATCCACAGATACGCAGTATTTT. The complete variable domain, with remaining parts taken from reference TRBV7-2 and TRBJ2-3, reads GAGVSQSPSNKVTEKGKDVELRCDPISGHTALYWYRQSLGQGLEFLIYFQGNSAPDKSGLPSDRFSAERTGGSVSTLTIQRTQQEDSAVYLCASSPTSEISTDTQYFGPGTRLTVL.

The genes are TRBV7-2 and TRBJ2-5, with D perhaps being TRBD1 or TRBD2 (6 bases each). The last part of the DNA fits TRBJ2-4 better; the J call may be wrong. There are 15 residues in the CDR3. In germline, CDR1 is SGHTA, CDR2 FQGNSA. Written as DNA, the CDR3 is TGTGCCAGCAGCTGGGTAGGAGGGGGTCAGAACATTCAGTACTTC. Translating it yields CASSWVGGGQNIQYF.